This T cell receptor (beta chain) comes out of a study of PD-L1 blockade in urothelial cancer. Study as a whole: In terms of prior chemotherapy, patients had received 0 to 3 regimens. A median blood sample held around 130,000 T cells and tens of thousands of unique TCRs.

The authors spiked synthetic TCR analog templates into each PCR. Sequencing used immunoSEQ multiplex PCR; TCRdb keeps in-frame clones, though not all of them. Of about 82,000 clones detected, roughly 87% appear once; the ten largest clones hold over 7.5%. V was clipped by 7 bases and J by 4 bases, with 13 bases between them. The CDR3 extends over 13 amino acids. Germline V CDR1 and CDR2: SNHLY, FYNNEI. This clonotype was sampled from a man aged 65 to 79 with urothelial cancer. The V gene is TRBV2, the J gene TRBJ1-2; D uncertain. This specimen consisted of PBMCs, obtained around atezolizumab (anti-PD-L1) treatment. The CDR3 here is CASNGDGFYGYTF. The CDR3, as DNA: TGTGCCAGCAATGGAGACGGATTCTATGGCTACACCTTC.